This T cell receptor beta chain was captured by sequencing in a study of blood T cell repertoires in COVID-19. Study at large: Whether acute or convalescent, the COVID-19 samples came from the United States, Italy and Spain.

Germline V CDR1 and CDR2: SNHLY, FYNNEI. The CDR3 runs to 13 residues. V lost 9 bases, J lost 7 bases, and 6 bases stayed unmatched. As handled by the study authors: Amplification of reference gene primers was used by the study to estimate nucleated cell counts. Sequenced by immunoSEQ multiplex PCR; TCRdb stores in-frame clones only, minus some. V, J and clone size are those of that table, while D and trimming were read from the DNA. The sample has around 150,000 clones, 84% seen once. Enrolled during active infection, Seattle patients were then followed longitudinally. The sequence was collected from a man aged 25 to 40 with COVID-19, enrolled during active disease. This chain links TRBV2 with TRBJ1-3; TRBD1 matches at 10 bases. The specimen sequenced was peripheral blood. The CDR3 sequence: CARGDRGRNTIYF. The CDR3 DNA reads as TGTGCCAGGGGGGACAGGGGCAGGAACACCATATATTTT.